The subject of this entry is one T cell receptor (beta chain). The sample holds a few counts of this clonotype. Its antigen remains unidentified. Base qualities are not recorded, but no much larger clone differs from it by a single base. From its cysteine to its phenylalanine, the CDR3 spans 14 amino acids. Just CDR3 DNA is preserved here, 42 bases in frame from base 1. The V end gives up 7 bases and the J end 12 bases, leaving 12 bases in the junction not matched to a gene. Taken from the germline V gene, the CDR1 and CDR2 loops are SQVTM and ANQGSEA. Libraries were made using 5' RACE. For sequencing, an Illumina HiSeq 2000 was employed. A universal primer binding site was introduced by template switching, and a unique molecular identifier was present in the final cDNA, enabling accurate counting of TCR cDNA molecules. Specific primers in the conserved constant-segment region were used to synthesize first-strand cDNA for TCR alpha and beta chains. To control for contamination, each cDNA library was double barcoded with a SMART-Mk sample barcode plus Illumina barcodes. TruSeq adapter sequences and Illumina sample barcodes were added in two successive PCR steps. TCR alpha and beta cDNA libraries were sequenced on the Illumina HiSeq platform with custom primers. On the study's bioinformatics: Unique molecular identifiers were extracted from raw reads with MiGEC, and CDR3 positions were determined with MiXCR. For each individual, recombination models were inferred using an EM algorithm with the repgenHMM and IGoR tools. The analysis of shared clonotypes was done with the tcR package in R, with sharing normalized by the product of cloneset sizes. To study raw recombination free of thymic and clonal selection effects, out-of-frame nonproductive sequences were analyzed. In-frame beta chains were kept once TCRdb had trimmed the public reads at Q25 with fastp and called clones with MiXCR. Records with the same CDR3 protein are collapsed into one entry carrying the most frequent genes and DNA. It is TCRdb's table, rather than the study itself, that gives the V and J calls and clone size. The sample data list roughly 700,000 distinct CDR3 sequences, and over 8.5% of these were observed just once. Approximately 0.96% of the sample lies in the top ten.

The data were taken from a study of identical twins (dated by TCRdb to the mid-2010s). The study in broad terms: To test whether fetal clonotypes persist, the study used deep sequencing on TCR alpha and beta repertoires from monozygotic twins, unrelated adults of various ages, and cord blood. Replicate twin experiments were performed at different times using different library preparation protocols to rule out contamination. The full study reports these points: In monozygotic twins, recombination models systematically underestimated out-of-frame TCR alpha sharing, but the models matched the sharing seen between unrelated individuals. Abundant cord blood beta clonotypes carried fewer insertions; young adult naive repertoires showed a weaker similar trend, while memory repertoires showed none. The excess sharing between twins in beta out-of-frame sequences was weaker because fewer shared sequences reduced the signal-to-noise ratio. Invariant T cells such as MAIT and iNKT could partly confound zero-insertion analyses, although diverse VJ usage argued against such confounding for most clonotypes. Compared with coincidental sharing between unrelated individuals, an excess of low generation-probability sequences was observed among out-of-frame TCR alpha sequences shared between twins. Conclusions relied on cross-sectional statistical analysis, since the same donors could not be followed over many years.

Every donor was a healthy Caucasian. The twin cohort consisted of three pairs of female monozygotic twins, all aged about 18 to 30 years. Peripheral blood mononuclear cells were the source from which RNA for the TCR libraries was isolated. This same sample was also part of a study on yellow fever vaccine responses in identical twins. In that second paper, the authors write: The T cell response to vaccination in identical twins was reported by the authors to appear partly convergent and partly personalized. In the study, vaccine-responding T cell clones were precisely tracked in identical twins.

Sequences were obtained from PBMCs. The receptor comes from a woman aged 18 to 35 in good health. The rearranged segments are TRBV29-1 and TRBJ2-1, and 13 bases in between align with TRBD2. The CDR3 sequence is CSAIGTSGTSGQFF. The sequenced DNA: TGCAGCGCTATAGGGACTAGCGGGACCTCGGGGCAGTTCTTC.